The sequence of this T cell receptor beta chain was determined in a study of T cells in Graves' hyperthyroidism and ophthalmopathy. Whole-study results and caveats: Separating ophthalmopathy from stable hyperthyroidism was achieved by a 13 V-J model. In the blood, most expanded thyroid clonotypes above 0.001 appeared as well.

V lost 1 base to trimming and J lost 0 bases, with 4 bases between them. The CDR3 contains 13 residues. Per the germline V gene, CDR1 is SGHAT and CDR2 is FQNNGV. Uncontrolled infection, other autoimmune disease, pregnancy or lactation led to exclusion. The table lists this clonotype with many counts. The target antigen is unknown. Amplification targeted TCR beta CDR3 regions from RNA transcripts. The TCR CDR3 first-round RT-PCR relied on the HTBI primer set. TCRdb redid the calling of the multiplex PCR reads with MiXCR, one entry per CDR3 protein. The sample carries some 580,000 distinct CDR3 sequences, approximately 16% recorded once.

Sequenced sample: blood. This clonotype was obtained from a woman in her thirties or forties with Graves' ophthalmopathy. The chain combines TRBV11-2 with TRBJ2-7, with D hard to call. The chain's CDR3 is CASSLGASYEQYF. CDR3 bases: TGTGCCAGCAGCTTAGGGGCCTCCTACGAGCAGTACTTC.